This T cell receptor beta chain was sequenced during a study of T-cell reconstitution after alpha-beta-depleted transplantation in children. During its preparation, the TCRbeta library received unique molecular identifiers. TCRdb reprocessed the PCR reads with MiXCR, giving one entry per CDR3 protein. Of tens of thousands of distinct CDR3 sequences listed, about 7.3% are singletons. This clonotype has more than one count but fewer than ten. This sequence originates from a human donor who donated a stem cell graft to a child with acute lymphoblastic leukemia. The sample consisted of PBMCs from the stem cell graft donor, taken from the stem cell graft.

CDR3 loop: CASSLSAGNYGYTF. Written as DNA, the CDR3 is TGTGCCAGCAGTTTATCGGCAGGAAACTATGGCTACACCTTC. The J gene is TRBJ1-2, the V gene TRBV27; no reliable D call. This CDR3 contains 14 residues. V lost 0 bases, J lost 2 bases, and 7 bases lay in between. Germline V gene lookup returns CDR1 MNHEY and CDR2 SMNVEV (reference sequence).